The 3 T cell receptor beta chains listed next were all sequenced from one sample in a study of cytomegalovirus exposure and HLA in healthy donors. The PCR contained 60 Vbeta and 13 Jbeta primers. TCRdb keeps only in-frame clones here, not all; method: immunoSEQ multiplex PCR. The repertoire holds 95,000 to 150,000 clones, with approximately 15% as singletons. Sample: PBMCs. Receptors originate from a woman aged 18-29 years in good health and CMV-seronegative.

This clone was detected a few times. This rearrangement joins TRBV7-6 to TRBJ2-2, with D possibly being TRBD2 (6 bases). V shed 5 bases and J shed 1 base, with 17 bases lying between them. The germline CDR1 and CDR2 sequences are SGHVS and FNYEAQ. CDR3 length: 17 amino acids. DNA for the CDR3: TGTGCCAGCAGCCCAGCGGGTCAAAGGGGGAACACCGGGGAGCTGTTTTTT. Translated, it gives CASSPAGQRGNTGELFF. Based on the CDR3 plus reference TRBV7-6 and TRBJ2-2, the full variable domain is GAGVSQSPRYKVTKRGQDVALRCDPISGHVSLYWYRQALGQGPEFLTYFNYEAQQDKSGLPNDRFSAERPEGSISTLTIQRTEQRDSAMYRCASSPAGQRGNTGELFFGEGSRLTVL.

V is TRBV11-2 and J is TRBJ1-2, with a possible D match to TRBD1 (5 bases). The germline gives CDR1 SGHAT, CDR2 FQNNGV. The CDR3 is 14 residues long. V lost 1 base, J lost 9 bases, and 15 bases lay in between. The CDR3 here is CASSLVRGPLRYTF. Written as DNA, the CDR3 is TGTGCCAGCAGCTTAGTAAGGGGTCCGCTTCGCTACACCTTC.

This sequence joins TRBV7-2 and TRBJ2-3, with D perhaps matching TRBD1 (5 bases). The germline V gene encodes CDR1 SGHTA and CDR2 FQGNSA. V shed 5 bases and J shed 3 bases, with 15 bases lying between them. This CDR3 contains 15 residues. CDR3 bases: TGTGCCAGCAGCCAAGGGGTGGTAACGACAGATACGCAGTATTTT. Translated: CASSQGVVTTDTQYF.